One sample yielded the 15 T cell receptor beta chains listed below, sequenced in a study of cytomegalovirus exposure and HLA in healthy donors (dated by TCRdb to the late 2010s). The protocol used for the library was the immunoSEQ multiplex PCR assay. The multiplex PCR relied on a mix of 60 forward primers for TCR Vbeta segments and 13 reverse primers for TCR Jbeta segments. TCRdb took this table from immuneACCESS and kept in-frame rearrangements with V and J called. Such tables lack part of the clones; where checked against another copy, unresolved V genes explain under half of the gap, and the rest is unexplained. This sample's table carries some 110,000 clones. The top ten clonotypes cover 6.8% of the sample. The material sequenced was PBMCs. All receptors come from a man aged 35 to 55 in good health and CMV-seropositive.

The V gene is TRBV5-1, the J gene TRBJ2-5; a possible D gene is TRBD2 (6 bases). This CDR3 has 15 residues. Germline values: CDR1 SGHRS, CDR2 YFSETQ. Trimming stripped 4 bases from V and 0 bases from J, with 13 bases between. The CDR3 reads CASSRSGTDQETQYF. Here the CDR3 DNA reads TGCGCCAGCAGCCGGTCCGGGACTGACCAAGAGACCCAGTACTTC.

The chain employs TRBV2 and TRBJ1-2, with TRBD1 as a possible D gene (6 bases). The germline V gene has CDR1 SNHLY and CDR2 FYNNEI. The CDR3 is 17 residues long. V was trimmed by 8 bases and J by 0 bases, leaving 22 bases between them. The CDR3 loop is CASYGPYRDNSNYGYTF. Written as DNA, the CDR3 is TGTGCCAGCTATGGTCCATACCGGGACAATTCTAACTATGGCTACACCTTC.

The genes are TRBV5-1 and TRBJ2-4; the match to TRBD1 covers 7 bases. CDR1 and CDR2 (germline): SGHRS, YFSETQ. This CDR3 has 15 residues. Trimming at V came to 3 bases and at J to 1 base, leaving 4 bases not matched to a gene. The CDR3 spells CASSSGTAAKNIQYF. In DNA form, the CDR3 reads TGCGCCAGCAGCTCCGGGACAGCCGCCAAAAACATTCAGTACTTC.

J is TRBJ2-1 and V is TRBV7-9; D ambiguous. Trimming took off 1 base at V and 3 bases at J, with 7 bases between the two ends. This CDR3 region has 14 residues. Germline assignment: CDR1 SEHNR and CDR2 FQNEAQ (reference sequence). The CDR3 bases are TGTGCCAGCAGCTTAGTTGCTAGCTACAATGAGCAGTTCTTC. Translation: CASSLVASYNEQFF.

The J gene is TRBJ2-2, the V gene TRBV7-2; a possible D gene is TRBD2 (5 bases). CDR3 size: 19 residues. V was trimmed by 2 bases and J by 0 bases, leaving 19 bases between them. Germline CDR1 and CDR2: SGHTA and FQGNSA. The CDR3: CASSLRNIGGYANTGELFF. CDR3 sequence (DNA): TGTGCCAGCAGCTTAAGAAACATTGGCGGGTACGCGAACACCGGGGAGCTGTTTTTT. The full variable domain, with the rest looked up from reference TRBV7-2 and TRBJ2-2, is GAGVSQSPSNKVTEKGKDVELRCDPISGHTALYWYRQSLGQGLEFLIYFQGNSAPDKSGLPSDRFSAERTGGSVSTLTIQRTQQEDSAVYLCASSLRNIGGYANTGELFFGEGSRLTVL.

The J gene is TRBJ1-2, the V gene TRBV19; no clear D. The V gene lost 10 bases and the J gene lost 5 bases, with 17 bases spanning the gap. CDR1 and CDR2 from the germline V gene are LNHDA and SQIVND (reference sequence). This CDR3 contains 13 residues. CDR3 sequence reads: CATEWPGFYGYTF. The CDR3 DNA follows: TGTGCCACCGAATGGCCGGGGTTTTATGGCTACACCTTC.

The J gene is TRBJ2-5, the V gene TRBV10-2; 9 bases agree with TRBD1. The last part of the DNA fits TRBJ2-7 better; the J call may be wrong. From germline, CDR1 is WSHSY and CDR2 SAAADI. The CDR3 length is 16 residues. Written as DNA, the CDR3 is TGCGCCAGCAGTGAGTCCCCCTCGGACAGGGGCTACGAGCAGTACTTC. Residues: CASSESPSDRGYEQYF.

The chain is built from TRBV7-9 and TRBJ2-1, with 9 bases matching TRBD1. Germline CDR1 is SEHNR and CDR2 is FQNEAQ (reference sequence). Losses at the gene ends were 5 bases for V and 9 bases for J; bases not matched to a gene: 8. CDR3 size: 14 residues. Here the CDR3 DNA reads TGTGCCAGCAGCCCAGGGACAGGGTATATTGAGCAGTTCTTC. It specifies CASSPGTGYIEQFF.

The chain links TRBV5-1 to TRBJ1-5; possible D gene TRBD1, 6 bases. CDR3 length: 15 residues. Germline CDR1 reads SGHRS; CDR2 reads YFSETQ. Trimming stripped 1 base from V and 2 bases from J, with 10 bases between. CDR3 DNA sequence: TGCGCCAGCAGCTTGACAGGGACGGGCAATCAGCCCCAGCATTTT. As protein: CASSLTGTGNQPQHF.

V and J are TRBV4-3 and TRBJ2-2, with 8 bases lining up with TRBD1. Germline loops: CDR1 LGHNA, CDR2 YSLEER. This CDR3 spans 16 amino acids. The V gene end was trimmed by 3 bases and the J gene end by 5 bases; junction bases not matched to a gene: 8. For the CDR3, the DNA is TGCGCCAGCAGCCACCTCTCAGGGGGCGCGACCGGGGAGCTGTTTTTT. Translating it yields CASSHLSGGATGELFF.

V and J are TRBV28 and TRBJ1-1; TRBD1 is a possible D gene (5 bases). Germline V gene data show CDR1 as MDHEN and CDR2 as SYDVKM. The CDR3 extends over 16 amino acids. Deletions cut 2 bases from V and 0 bases from J, with 13 bases between. CDR3 bases: TGTGCCAGCAGTTTACCCCAGACAGCTATGAACACTGAAGCTTTCTTT. Translating gives CASSLPQTAMNTEAFF.

The V gene is TRBV2, the J gene TRBJ2-7, with TRBD2 matching 11 bases. CDR3 length: 14 residues. Unmatched junction bases numbered 5, after V lost 7 bases and J lost 3 bases. Germline V CDR1 and CDR2: SNHLY, FYNNEI. CDR3: CASTRLAGSYEQYF. The CDR3 nucleotides are TGTGCCAGCACCCGACTAGCGGGAAGCTACGAGCAGTACTTC. Full variable domain (outside the CDR3, taken from reference TRBV2 and TRBJ2-7): EPEVTQTPSHQVTQMGQEVILRCVPISNHLYFYWYRQILGQKVEFLVSFYNNEISEKSEIFDDQFSVERPDGSNFTLKIRSTKLEDSAMYFCASTRLAGSYEQYFGPGTRLTVT.

This chain links TRBV2 with TRBJ2-5; D is perhaps TRBD1 (6 bases). The better agreement between TRBJ2-7 and the DNA end casts doubt on the J call. Germline V gives CDR1 SNHLY, CDR2 FYNNEI. The CDR3 is 15 amino acids. As DNA, the CDR3 is TGTGCCAGCAGTGAAGCTCAGGACAGCCCCTACGAGCAGTACTTC. Its protein product is CASSEAQDSPYEQYF.

The chain combines TRBV9 with TRBJ2-7; the D is unclear. This CDR3 is built from 17 residues. Germline CDR1 and CDR2: SGDLS and YYNGEE. The V end lost 1 base, the J end lost 1 base, and 18 bases lay between the germline ends. The CDR3 is CASSVTAVELISYEQYF. DNA for the CDR3: TGTGCCAGCAGCGTAACTGCCGTTGAACTTATTTCCTACGAGCAGTACTTC.

The chain uses TRBV19 and TRBJ2-1, with 7 bases lining up with TRBD2. The CDR3 contains 12 residues. V lost 8 bases and J lost 3; bases outside the gene matches: 1. Germline CDR1 and CDR2: LNHDA and SQIVND (reference sequence). DNA for the CDR3: TGTGCCAGTCGCGGGGGCTACAATGAGCAGTTCTTC. This translates into CASRGGYNEQFF.